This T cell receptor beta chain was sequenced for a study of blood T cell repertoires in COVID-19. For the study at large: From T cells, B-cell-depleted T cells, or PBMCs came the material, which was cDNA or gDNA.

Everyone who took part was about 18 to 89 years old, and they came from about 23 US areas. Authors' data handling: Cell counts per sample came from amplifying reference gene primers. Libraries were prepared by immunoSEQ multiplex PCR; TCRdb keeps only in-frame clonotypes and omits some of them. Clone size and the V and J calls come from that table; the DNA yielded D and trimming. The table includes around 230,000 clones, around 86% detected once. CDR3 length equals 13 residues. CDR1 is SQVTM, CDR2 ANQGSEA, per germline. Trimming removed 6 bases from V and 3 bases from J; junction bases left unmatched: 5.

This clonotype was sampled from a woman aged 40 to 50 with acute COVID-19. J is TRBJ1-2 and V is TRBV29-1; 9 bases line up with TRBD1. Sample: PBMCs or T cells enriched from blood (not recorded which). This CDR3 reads CSVQGARDYGYTF. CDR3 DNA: TGCAGCGTACAGGGGGCTCGTGACTATGGCTACACCTTC. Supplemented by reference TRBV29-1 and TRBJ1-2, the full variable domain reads SAVISQKPSRDICQRGTSLTIQCQVDSQVTMMFWYRQQPGQSLTLIATANQGSEATYESGFVIDKFPISRPNLTFSTLTVSNMSPEDSSIYLCSVQGARDYGYTFGSGTRLTVV.